The entry below gives a single T cell receptor beta chain sequence along with its context. This record belongs to a study of blood T cell repertoires in COVID-19. Libraries were prepared by immunoSEQ multiplex PCR; TCRdb keeps only in-frame clonotypes and omits some of them. Here the sample spans 150,000 to 200,000 clones, about 83% being singletons. The sequenced sample was peripheral blood. This clonotype was sampled from a woman in her 70s with COVID-19, enrolled during active disease.

In nucleotides, the CDR3 is TGTGCCAGCAGCACGTTCGGGGATACGCAGTATTTT. Its translation is CASSTFGDTQYF. V is TRBV2 and J is TRBJ2-3, with unresolved D. The V gene lost 6 bases and the J gene lost 6 bases, with 10 bases spanning the gap. This CDR3 region has 12 residues. CDR1 and CDR2 from the germline V gene are SNHLY and FYNNEI.